The 21 T cell receptor beta chains below all came from one sample that was sequenced in a study of blood T cell repertoires in COVID-19 (dated by TCRdb to the early 2020s). Preparation of the library involved the immunoSEQ multiplex PCR assay. Imported from immuneACCESS, the table was reduced by TCRdb to in-frame sequences with V and J called. These copies leave out some clones; in studies compared against another copy, an unresolved V gene accounts for under half, and the cause of the remainder is not known. This sample has a few hundred thousand clones in its table, and 85% of those were observed once. The ten largest clones add up to over 3.5% of the sample. The sequenced material came from peripheral blood. These receptors were taken from a woman in her fifties or sixties with active or convalescent COVID-19.

The rearrangement links TRBV12-5 to TRBJ1-1; no definite D call. The CDR3 consists of 11 residues. Per the germline V gene, CDR1 is LGHNT and CDR2 is FRNRAP. The V and J ends lost 7 bases and 5 bases respectively, with 8 bases between them. CDR3 loop: CASAPNTEAFF. In DNA form, the CDR3 reads TGTGCTAGTGCCCCCAATACTGAAGCTTTCTTT.

This clone was observed a few times. The V and J genes are TRBV4-2 and TRBJ1-5, with D hard to call. Germline lookup yields CDR1 LGHNA and CDR2 YNFKEQ. V was shortened by 0 bases and J by 4 bases, with 10 bases between the two germline ends. The CDR3 covers 15 residues. The CDR3 is CASSQDWSQNQPQHF. Here the CDR3 DNA reads TGTGCCAGCAGCCAAGATTGGTCACAAAATCAGCCCCAGCATTTT.

This rearrangement joins TRBV27 to TRBJ2-7, with 11 bases matching TRBD2. V lost 2 bases to trimming and J lost 2 bases; unmatched junction nucleotides: 5. In germline, CDR1 is MNHEY, CDR2 SMNVEV (reference sequence). The CDR3 is 16 residues long. The CDR3 DNA follows: TGTGCCAGCAGTTTAAAACTAGCGGGAGCGGCCTACGAGCAGTACTTC. Protein sequence: CASSLKLAGAAYEQYF.

The V and J genes are TRBV6-1 and TRBJ2-7; D uncertain. This CDR3 spans 12 amino acids. With 2 bases removed from V and 3 bases from J, the gap between germline ends came to 5 bases. Germline V CDR1 and CDR2: MNHNS, SASEGT. The CDR3 spells CASSEPFYEQYF. The CDR3 DNA sequence: TGTGCCAGCAGTGAACCCTTCTACGAGCAGTACTTC.

This rearrangement joins TRBV5-6 to TRBJ2-1; 14 bases map to TRBD2. With 2 bases clipped from V and 5 bases from J, the junction kept 6 bases outside the gene matches. The CDR3 runs to 17 residues. Germline CDR1 is SGHDT and CDR2 is YYEEEE. CDR3: CASSLRLAGGADNEQFF. The CDR3 DNA follows: TGTGCCAGCAGCTTACGACTAGCGGGGGGGGCCGACAATGAGCAGTTCTTC. The full variable domain, its missing parts supplied by reference TRBV5-6 and TRBJ2-1, is DAGVTQSPTHLIKTRGQQVTLRCSPKSGHDTVSWYQQALGQGPQFIFQYYEEEERQRGNFPDRFSGHQFPNYSSELNVNALLLGDSALYLCASSLRLAGGADNEQFFGPGTRLTVL.

The chain couples TRBV5-1 to TRBJ2-1; TRBD2 agrees at 14 bases. Germline V gives CDR1 SGHRS, CDR2 YFSETQ. With 4 bases clipped from V and 0 bases from J, the junction kept 6 bases outside the gene matches. This CDR3 has 18 amino acids. This CDR3 reads CASSRTSGRLSSYNEQFF. Written as DNA, the CDR3 is TGCGCCAGCAGCCGGACTAGCGGGAGGCTTAGCTCCTACAATGAGCAGTTCTTC.

The V call is TRBV30, the J call TRBJ1-1; D is possibly TRBD1 (6 bases). Trimming left V 7 bases short and J 10 bases short, with 19 bases between. The CDR3 loop spans 12 amino acids. CDR1 and CDR2 (germline): GTSNPN, SVGIG (reference sequence). CDR3 nucleotides: TGTGCCTTTCAACTTCCGCGGGGGGCAGCTTTCTTT. It codes for CAFQLPRGAAFF.

The chain has TRBV7-6 and TRBJ1-1; D may be TRBD1 (5 bases). Trimming removed 3 bases from V and 4 bases from J, with 18 bases in between. Germline V gene lookup returns CDR1 SGHVS and CDR2 FNYEAQ. This CDR3 has 16 amino acids. The CDR3 spells CASSFAVGLGGTEAFF. DNA of the CDR3: TGTGCCAGCAGCTTCGCGGTAGGGTTGGGGGGCACTGAAGCTTTCTTT.

This rearrangement joins TRBV9 to TRBJ2-1; no clear D gene. V dropped 0 bases and J dropped 4 bases, with 11 bases sitting between them. The CDR3 has 15 residues. Germline V gene lookup returns CDR1 SGDLS and CDR2 YYNGEE. The CDR3 is CASSVGQIPYNEQFF. The DNA for the CDR3 is TGTGCCAGCAGCGTAGGCCAGATTCCGTACAATGAGCAGTTCTTC.

The chain uses TRBV11-2 and TRBJ2-7; 10 bases are a match to TRBD2. Germline CDR1 SGHAT, CDR2 FQNNGV. V was clipped by 2 bases and J by 3 bases; unmatched bases: 10. This CDR3 has 17 residues. CDR3 coding DNA: TGTGCCAGCAGCTTAAAAGGACTAGCGGACCCCAACTACGAGCAGTACTTC. This gives the protein CASSLKGLADPNYEQYF.

This clone was found once. The chain carries TRBV3-1 (or the pseudogene TRBV3-2) and TRBJ2-1, with D possibly being TRBD2 (6 bases). Trimming left V 4 bases short and J 1 base short, with 14 bases between. The germline V gene encodes CDR1 LGHDT and CDR2 YNNKEL (reference sequence). This CDR3 spans 16 amino acids. The DNA of the CDR3 is TGTGCCAGCAGCCGGACCTCCGGGAGTTCCTACAATGAGCAGTTCTTC. It codes for CASSRTSGSSYNEQFF.

The rearrangement uses TRBV7-6 and TRBJ2-5; 14 nucleotides align to TRBD2. From germline, CDR1 is SGHVS and CDR2 FNYEAQ. This CDR3 is built from 18 residues. J gave up 2 bases and V 0 bases, and 5 bases lay outside the gene matches. The CDR3 region is CASSLASGLAGVQETQYF. CDR3 nucleotide sequence: TGTGCCAGCAGCTTAGCGTCGGGACTAGCGGGAGTTCAAGAGACCCAGTACTTC.

The chain carries TRBV27 and TRBJ1-1, with 10 bases matching TRBD1. This CDR3 spans 14 amino acids. With V trimmed by 5 bases and J by 4 bases, 4 bases remained unmatched. Germline-derived CDR1 and CDR2 are MNHEY and SMNVEV (reference sequence). CDR3 DNA sequence: TGTGCCAGCAGTCGGACAGGGGGTATCACTGAAGCTTTCTTT. This encodes CASSRTGGITEAFF.

With regard to this clone: The sample has other DNA sequences that encode this CDR3 too. The chain couples TRBV7-6 to TRBJ2-1; TRBD1 agrees at 12 bases. Unmatched junction bases numbered 9, after V lost 6 bases and J lost 9 bases. CDR1 and CDR2 (germline): SGHVS, FNYEAQ. The CDR3 is made up of 15 amino acids. CDR3 nucleotides: TGTGCCAGCAGTCATCCGGGACAGGGGGCAAGTGAGCAGTTCTTC. The encoded protein is CASSHPGQGASEQFF.

This chain uses TRBV12-3 or TRBV12-4 with TRBJ1-1; D may be TRBD1 (6 bases). CDR3 size: 13 residues. Trimming removed 6 bases from V and 1 base from J, with 9 bases in between. The CDR3, as DNA: TGTGCCAGCAGCCCGGGACAGAACACTGAAGCTTTCTTT. This codes for CASSPGQNTEAFF.

CDR3 residues: CASSVGGNGYTF. In nucleotides, the CDR3 is TGCGCCAGCAGCGTCGGAGGAAATGGCTACACCTTC. This chain links TRBV5-1 with TRBJ1-2; D not certain. Germline loops: CDR1 SGHRS, CDR2 YFSETQ. V was cut by 4 bases and J by 6 bases, with 10 bases left in between. The CDR3 runs 12 residues.

The rearrangement uses TRBV19 and TRBJ1-2; 7 bases match TRBD1. The V gene's germline CDR1 is LNHDA and CDR2 SQIVND (reference sequence). The V segment lost 0 bases and the J segment 5 bases; nucleotides outside the gene matches: 6. CDR3 length: 15 amino acids. The CDR3 is CASSIDLNRGYGYTF. In DNA form, the CDR3 reads TGTGCCAGTAGTATAGACCTCAACAGGGGATATGGCTACACCTTC.

The genes are TRBV2 and TRBJ2-1, with 8 bases aligning to TRBD2. With 7 bases clipped from V and 15 bases from J, the junction kept 5 bases outside the gene matches. The CDR3 has 10 amino acids. The V gene's germline CDR1 is SNHLY and CDR2 FYNNEI. CDR3 DNA sequence: TGTGCCAGCAAGGGGACTAGATGGTTCTTC. It encodes CASKGTRWFF. The variable domain in full, with the rest retrieved from reference TRBV2 and TRBJ2-1, is EPEVTQTPSHQVTQMGQEVILRCVPISNHLYFYWYRQILGQKVEFLVSFYNNEISEKSEIFDDQFSVERPDGSNFTLKIRSTKLEDSAMYFCASKGTRWFFGPGTRLTVL.

The V call is TRBV21-1, the J call TRBJ2-7; the table calls TRBD1, which could not be checked here. TRBV21-1 constitutes a pseudogene. The CDR3 covers 14 residues. This chain's CDR3 is CASSQRRGLSEQYF. The CDR3 DNA reads as TGTGCCAGCAGCCAGCGCAGGGGTTTGTCCGAGCAGTACTTC.

The chain recombines TRBV6-5 with TRBJ2-1; TRBD2 agrees at 7 bases. The CDR3 covers 15 residues. V shed 5 bases, J shed 6 bases, and the junction held 10 bases outside the gene matches. Germline values: CDR1 MNHEY, CDR2 SVGAGI. The CDR3 region is CASSPGLEAINEQFF. The DNA for the CDR3 is TGTGCCAGCAGTCCTGGACTAGAGGCCATCAATGAGCAGTTCTTC.

The J gene is TRBJ2-2, the V gene TRBV7-3, with 8 nucleotides matching TRBD2. Germline CDR1 reads SGHTA; CDR2 reads FQGTGA. This CDR3 is built from 16 residues. V lost 5 bases to trimming and J lost 1 base; unmatched junction nucleotides: 6. Here the CDR3 DNA reads TGTGCCAGCAGCGCCGGGAGGGCCATGAACACCGGGGAGCTGTTTTTT. It yields the protein CASSAGRAMNTGELFF.